Detailed here is one T cell receptor beta chain. The sample originates from a study of control samples from healthy donors and cancer patients. Profiling relied on immunoSEQ multiplex PCR, and the TCRdb table lists in-frame clones only, not all of them. The table records around 100,000 clones, around 89% of them present only once. The CDR3 length is 11 residues. From germline, CDR1 is MNHEY and CDR2 SMNVEV (reference sequence). Trimming took 7 bases from V and 1 from J, leaving 4 bases between them. Input material: blood. This chain uses TRBV27 with TRBJ1-2; D unresolved. This TCR was recovered from a man aged 25-45 years in good health. The CDR3 DNA sequence: TGTGCCAGCAAGGGTAACTATGGCTACACCTTC. Its translation is CASKGNYGYTF.